The sequence of this TCR beta chain was determined in a study of blood T cell repertoires in COVID-19. Per the original data handling: The assay estimated nucleated cells by amplifying reference gene primers. TCRdb's copy holds only in-frame clones and misses some; the assay was immunoSEQ multiplex PCR. From that table come the V and J calls and clone size; the DNA was used to work out D and trimming. The table has under 85,000 clones, around 90% seen once; the top ten hold around 6.6%. Trimming removed 7 bases at V and 5 bases at J, with 14 bases between. CDR3 size: 13 residues. Germline-derived CDR1 and CDR2 are LGHDT and YNNKEL (reference sequence).

The chain has TRBV3-1 (or the pseudogene TRBV3-2) and TRBJ1-1, with D maybe TRBD1 (6 bases). The sequence came from a man between 65 and 85 years old with acute or convalescent COVID-19. The sample was peripheral blood. The CDR3 region is CASTPGVETEAFF. The DNA of the CDR3 is TGTGCCAGCACCCCAGGGGTAGAGACTGAAGCTTTCTTT.